This T cell receptor (beta chain) was obtained from a study of glioma-infiltrating T cells. The CDR3 runs 12 residues. Trimming removed 3 bases from V and 5 bases from J, with 7 bases in between. Germline CDR1 SEHNR, CDR2 FQNEAQ (reference sequence). Amplification of TCR alpha and beta CDR3 regions from RNA used iRepertoire nested multiplex PCR. TCRdb called the multiplex PCR reads again in MiXCR, with one record for every CDR3 protein. The table records a few hundred thousand distinct CDR3 sequences, roughly two fifths of them present only once. The chain recombines TRBV7-9 with TRBJ2-5; D is undetermined. The sequencing sample was made of glioma tissue, nonneoplastic brain tissue, or PBMCs (not recorded which). This sequence originates from a human donor with low-grade glioma or glioblastoma, undergoing nonglioma brain surgery, or in good health (not recorded which). DNA for the CDR3: TGTGCCAGCAGCTTCGGCCTGGAGACCCAGTACTTC. Its translation: CASSFGLETQYF.